This TCR beta chain comes out of a study of CD8+ T cells in alopecia areata. RNA was isolated and reverse transcribed to cDNA, the sequencing template. TCRdb's copy holds only in-frame clones and misses some; the assay was immunoSEQ multiplex PCR. The sample has about 140,000 clones, approximately 80% seen once. Treatment meaning: oral pan-JAK inhibitor, 5-10 mg twice daily. The CDR3 contains 14 residues. With V trimmed by 4 bases and J by 3 bases, 5 bases remained unmatched. Germline CDR1 is LGHNA and CDR2 is YSLEER. Here the sequenced sample was CD8+ T cells sorted from blood, taken at week 4, from a patient treated with tofacitinib. The clonotype was recovered from a human donor with alopecia areata. The chain uses TRBV4-3 and TRBJ1-2; 7 bases fit TRBD1. The CDR3 region has the DNA TGCGCCAGCAGCCCGGCCAGGGGGGACTATGGCTACACCTTC. Translated: CASSPARGDYGYTF.